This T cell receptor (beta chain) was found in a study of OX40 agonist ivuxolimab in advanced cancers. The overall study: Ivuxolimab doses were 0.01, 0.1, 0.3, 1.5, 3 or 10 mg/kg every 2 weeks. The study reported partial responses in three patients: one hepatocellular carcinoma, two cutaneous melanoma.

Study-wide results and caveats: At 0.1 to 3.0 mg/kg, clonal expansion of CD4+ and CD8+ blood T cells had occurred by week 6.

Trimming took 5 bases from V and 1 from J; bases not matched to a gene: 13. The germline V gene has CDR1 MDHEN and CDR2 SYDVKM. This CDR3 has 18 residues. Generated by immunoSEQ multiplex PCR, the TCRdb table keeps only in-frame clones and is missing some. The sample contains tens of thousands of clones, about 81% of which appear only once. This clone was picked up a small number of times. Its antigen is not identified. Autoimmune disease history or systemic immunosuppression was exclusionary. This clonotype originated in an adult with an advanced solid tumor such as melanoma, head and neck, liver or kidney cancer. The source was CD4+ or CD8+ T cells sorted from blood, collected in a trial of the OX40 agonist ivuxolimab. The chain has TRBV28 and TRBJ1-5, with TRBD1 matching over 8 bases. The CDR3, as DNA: TGTGCCAGCAGTCCCCAGACTCGGACAGGGATGAGCAATCAGCCCCAGCATTTT. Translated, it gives CASSPQTRTGMSNQPQHF.